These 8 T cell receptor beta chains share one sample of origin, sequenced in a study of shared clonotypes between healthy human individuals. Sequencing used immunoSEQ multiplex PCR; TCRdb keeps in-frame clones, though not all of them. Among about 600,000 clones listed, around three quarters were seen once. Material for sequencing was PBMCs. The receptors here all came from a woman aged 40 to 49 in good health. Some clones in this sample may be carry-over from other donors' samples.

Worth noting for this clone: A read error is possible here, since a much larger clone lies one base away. The CDR3 reads CASSFRGRMNTEASF. Here the CDR3 DNA reads TGTGCCAGCAGTTTCAGAGGCAGGATGAACACTGAAGCTTCCTTT. This chain links TRBV28 with TRBJ1-1; no firm D call. CDR3 length equals 15 residues. Germline V gene data show CDR1 as MDHEN and CDR2 as SYDVKM.

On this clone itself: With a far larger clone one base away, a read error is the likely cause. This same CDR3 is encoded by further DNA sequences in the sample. Here the CDR3 DNA reads TGTGCCAGCAGCACCGGAGACGGAACTAATGAAAAACTGTTTTTT. Translating it yields CASSTGDGTNEKLFF. The J gene is TRBJ1-4, the V gene TRBV7-9; the D is unclear. Trimming shortened V by 5 bases and J by 1 base, and 11 bases separated the two germline ends. The CDR3 is 15 amino acids. Germline V gene data show CDR1 as SEHNR and CDR2 as FQNEAQ (reference sequence).

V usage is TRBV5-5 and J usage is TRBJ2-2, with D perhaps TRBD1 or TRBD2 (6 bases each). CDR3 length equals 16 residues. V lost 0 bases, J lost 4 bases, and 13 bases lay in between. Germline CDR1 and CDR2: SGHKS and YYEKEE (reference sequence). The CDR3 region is CASSLEGGRVTGELFF. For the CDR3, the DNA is TGTGCCAGCAGCTTGGAAGGGGGGCGGGTCACCGGGGAGCTGTTTTTT.

CDR3 nucleotides: TGTGCCTGGAACCGGGACAACTCCTACAATGAGCAGTTCTTC. This translates into CAWNRDNSYNEQFF. The V gene is TRBV30, the J gene TRBJ2-1; D is possibly TRBD1 (6 bases). CDR3 length: 14 amino acids. From germline, CDR1 is GTSNPN and CDR2 SVGIG (reference sequence). Trimming cost V 4 bases and J 0 bases, with 10 bases left between them.

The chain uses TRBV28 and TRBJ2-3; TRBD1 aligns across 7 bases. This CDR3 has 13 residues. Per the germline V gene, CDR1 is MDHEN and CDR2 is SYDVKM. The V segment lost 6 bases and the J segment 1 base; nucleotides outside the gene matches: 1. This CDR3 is CASRGTGTDTQYF. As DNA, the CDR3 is TGTGCCAGCAGGGGGACAGGCACAGATACGCAGTATTTT.

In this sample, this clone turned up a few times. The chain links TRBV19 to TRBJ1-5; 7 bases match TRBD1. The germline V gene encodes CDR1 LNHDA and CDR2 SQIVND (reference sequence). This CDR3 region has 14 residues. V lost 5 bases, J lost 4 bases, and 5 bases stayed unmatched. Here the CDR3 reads CASSPGQLNQPQHF. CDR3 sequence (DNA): TGTGCCAGTAGTCCGGGACAGCTTAATCAGCCCCAGCATTTT.

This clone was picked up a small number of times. The CDR3 bases are TGTGCCAGCAGTGCGGGACAGGGTGGCACTGAAGCTTTCTTT. This gives the protein CASSAGQGGTEAFF. This chain links TRBV6-4 with TRBJ1-1, with 9 nucleotides matching TRBD1. J gave up 4 bases and V 4 bases, and 4 bases lay outside the gene matches. This CDR3 has 14 amino acids. Germline V gene data show CDR1 as MRHNA and CDR2 as SNTAGT.

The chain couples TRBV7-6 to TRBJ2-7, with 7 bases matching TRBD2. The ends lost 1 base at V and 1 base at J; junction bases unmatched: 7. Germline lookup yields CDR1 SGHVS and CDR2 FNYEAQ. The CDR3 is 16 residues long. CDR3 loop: CASSLEKSGASYEQYF. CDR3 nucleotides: TGTGCCAGCAGCTTAGAGAAGAGCGGGGCATCCTACGAGCAGTACTTC.